The 21 T cell receptor beta chains presented below share a single source sample, sequenced in a study of blood T cells in healthy people across ages. Combining a sample-barcoded 5' primer with a J-beta primer mix, a second PCR ran for 7 to 11 cycles. TCRdb itself ran the 5' RACE reads through MiXCR, one entry per CDR3 protein. The profile shows roughly 860,000 distinct CDR3 sequences, roughly 60% of them singletons. The sample was blood. These receptors originate from a man aged 25-45 years in good health.

This clonotype appeared a single time. The chain links TRBV30 to TRBJ1-2, with 9 bases aligning to TRBD1. There are 13 residues in the CDR3. V shed 4 bases and J 11 bases; nucleotides not matched to a gene: 11. From germline, CDR1 is GTSNPN and CDR2 SVGIG (reference sequence). The CDR3 here is CAWMRGQGMKYTF. As DNA, the CDR3 is TGTGCCTGGATGAGGGGACAGGGCATGAAGTACACCTTC.

The chain links TRBV6-2 or TRBV6-3 to TRBJ2-4, with TRBD1 as a possible D gene (5 bases). The DNA matches TRBJ2-7 better at its end, which makes the J call doubtful. The CDR3 sequence is 20 residues long. Germline V gene data show CDR1 as MNHEY and CDR2 as SVGEGT. The CDR3 reads CASSDNPYQNRAGDRYEQYF. The CDR3 DNA follows: TGTGCCAGCAGTGACAATCCATACCAAAATCGGGCAGGCGACAGATACGAGCAGTACTTC.

The chain joins TRBV11-2 to TRBJ2-5; 7 bases align to TRBD1. The CDR3 loop spans 16 amino acids. The germline V gene has CDR1 SGHAT and CDR2 FQNNGV. Losses at the gene ends were 3 bases for V and 2 bases for J; bases not matched to a gene: 9. Written as DNA, the CDR3 is TGTGCCAGCAGCTTGAGAATAGGACAGGAACAAGAGACCCAGTACTTC. It codes for CASSLRIGQEQETQYF. The full variable domain, in which reference TRBV11-2 and TRBJ2-5 provide the parts outside the CDR3, is EAGVAQSPRYKIIEKRQSVAFWCNPISGHATLYWYQQILGQGPKLLIQFQNNGVVDDSQLPKDRFSAERLKGVDSTLKIQPAKLEDSAVYLCASSLRIGQEQETQYFGPGTRLLVL.

This chain uses TRBV3-1 with TRBJ2-7, with D hard to call. Per germline, CDR1 LGHDT and CDR2 YNNKEL (reference sequence). V was trimmed by 0 bases and J by 8 bases, leaving 8 bases between them. The CDR3 is 12 residues long. The CDR3 DNA sequence: TGTGCCAGCAGCCAAGATCGCATTAAGCAGTACTTC. This encodes CASSQDRIKQYF.

This sequence joins TRBV3-1 and TRBJ2-6; a possible D gene is TRBD2 (5 bases). Germline-derived CDR1 and CDR2 are LGHDT and YNNKEL (reference sequence). This CDR3 contains 15 residues. Trimming left V 4 bases short and J 0 bases short, with 7 bases between. The CDR3 region has the DNA TGTGCCAGCAGCCGCGACTACTCTGGGGCCAACGTCCTGACTTTC. As protein: CASSRDYSGANVLTF.

The chain uses TRBV7-9 and TRBJ2-3; tentatively, D is TRBD1 or TRBD2 (5 bases each). The V end lost 5 bases, the J end lost 3 bases, and 21 bases lay between the germline ends. There are 17 residues in the CDR3. CDR1 and CDR2 (germline): SEHNR, FQNEAQ (reference sequence). In DNA form, the CDR3 reads TGTGCCAGCAGCCCCCTGTTGGCCGGGGCAAGGACAGATACGCAGTATTTT. Its protein is CASSPLLAGARTDTQYF.

This clonotype turned up a few times. The chain uses TRBV9 and TRBJ2-7; D remains unclear. The germline V gene has CDR1 SGDLS and CDR2 YYNGEE. The CDR3 consists of 15 residues. The V end lost 0 bases, the J end lost 0 bases, and 10 bases lay between the germline ends. The CDR3 DNA sequence: TGTGCCAGCAGCGTAGGGTTCCAGAGCTCCTACGAGCAGTACTTC. Protein sequence: CASSVGFQSSYEQYF.

This clonotype came up a few times. This sequence joins TRBV27 and TRBJ1-4; 7 positions agree with TRBD1. Germline V gene sequence: CDR1 MNHEY, CDR2 SMNVEV (reference sequence). This CDR3 is 20 amino acids long. V lost 2 bases and J lost 0; bases outside the gene matches: 15. CDR3 nucleotide sequence: TGTGCCAGCAGTTTAAGGGGGACAGTGCATCTCCTGACAACTAATGAAAAACTGTTTTTT. Residues: CASSLRGTVHLLTTNEKLFF.

The chain couples TRBV4-3 to TRBJ2-2; 11 bases map to TRBD1. Germline V gives CDR1 LGHNA, CDR2 YSLEER. The CDR3 has 16 residues. The J segment lost 7 bases and the V segment lost 8 bases, leaving 12 bases of the junction unmatched. The CDR3 here is CASHPEGQGVGGELFF. The CDR3 coding sequence is TGCGCCAGCCATCCCGAGGGACAGGGGGTTGGCGGGGAGCTGTTTTTT.

The chain joins TRBV2 to TRBJ2-3; 7 positions agree with TRBD1. V shed 5 bases and J 0 bases; nucleotides not matched to a gene: 11. CDR1 is SNHLY and CDR2 is FYNNEI in the germline V gene. The CDR3 has 17 amino acids. The CDR3 DNA reads TGTGCCAGCAGTCACCCGACAGGGCCCACTAGCACAGATACGCAGTATTTT. Translation gives CASSHPTGPTSTDTQYF. The variable domain in full, completed from reference TRBV2 and TRBJ2-3, reads EPEVTQTPSHQVTQMGQEVILRCVPISNHLYFYWYRQILGQKVEFLVSFYNNEISEKSEIFDDQFSVERPDGSNFTLKIRSTKLEDSAMYFCASSHPTGPTSTDTQYFGPGTRLTVL.

In this sample, this clonotype turned up a few times. V and J are TRBV29-1 and TRBJ2-1; 11 nucleotides match TRBD2. Per the germline V gene, CDR1 is SQVTM and CDR2 is ANQGSEA. Trimming removed 6 bases from V and 3 bases from J; junction bases left unmatched: 7. The CDR3 is 15 residues long. The CDR3, as DNA: TGCAGCGTACCCACTAGCGGGGGTTACTACAATGAGCAGTTCTTC. Its protein is CSVPTSGGYYNEQFF.

The chain uses TRBV20-1 and TRBJ2-4, with 8 nucleotides matching TRBD1. The germline V gene has CDR1 DFQATT and CDR2 SNEGSKA (reference sequence). There are 15 residues in the CDR3. J gave up 6 bases and V 6 bases, and 13 bases lay outside the gene matches. The CDR3 DNA sequence: TGCAGTGCAAGCGGACAGGGTGTGATTTTAAACATTCAGTACTTC. Encoded protein: CSASGQGVILNIQYF.

V is TRBV7-9 and J is TRBJ2-5; D is unresolved. Germline CDR1 is SEHNR and CDR2 is FQNEAQ (reference sequence). V dropped 2 bases and J dropped 3 bases, with 7 bases sitting between them. The CDR3 loop spans 13 amino acids. The CDR3 loop is CASSLPPEETQYF. For the CDR3, the DNA is TGTGCCAGCAGCTTACCACCAGAAGAGACCCAGTACTTC.

This clonotype was seen only a few times. The chain links TRBV12-3 or TRBV12-4 to TRBJ2-1, with D unresolved. The CDR3 spans 14 residues. The V and J ends lost 4 bases and 5 bases respectively, with 12 bases between them. Written as DNA, the CDR3 is TGTGCCAGCAGTTCGGTTCGACTCAACAATGAGCAGTTCTTC. It codes for CASSSVRLNNEQFF.

The V gene is TRBV20-1, the J gene TRBJ1-6; 8 nucleotides line up with TRBD1. Germline-derived CDR1 and CDR2 are DFQATT and SNEGSKA (reference sequence). The V and J ends lost 5 bases and 10 bases, in that order; junction bases with no gene match: 10. The CDR3 runs 14 residues. The CDR3 DNA reads as TGCAGTGCTCGACGGCAAGGACAGGGCTCACCCCTCCACTTT. It is translated as CSARRQGQGSPLHF.

The chain carries TRBV29-1 and TRBJ2-7; the D gene is possibly TRBD1 (6 bases). The germline gives CDR1 SQVTM, CDR2 ANQGSEA. The CDR3 has 16 residues. Between the trimmed V and J ends, which lost 3 bases and 1 base, there was a span of 19 bases. CDR3 in amino acids: CSVEGPGQWNSYEQYF. In DNA form, the CDR3 reads TGCAGCGTTGAGGGACCCGGACAGTGGAATTCCTACGAGCAGTACTTC.

This clonotype was found a few times. This sequence joins TRBV6-5 and TRBJ2-1; the match to TRBD2 covers 13 bases. V dropped 8 bases and J dropped 9; count of bases not matched to a gene: 4. This CDR3 contains 13 residues. Germline CDR1 is MNHEY and CDR2 is SVGAGI. The DNA of the CDR3 is TGTGCCAGCCGACTAGCGGGGGGAACTGAGCAGTTCTTC. Translation gives CASRLAGGTEQFF.

V gene TRBV7-9 combines with J gene TRBJ2-3, with a possible D match to TRBD2 (5 bases). V was clipped by 5 bases and J by 2 bases, with 14 bases between them. CDR1 SEHNR and CDR2 FQNEAQ come from the germline V gene (reference sequence). This CDR3 spans 15 amino acids. Here the CDR3 reads CASSPRARYTDTQYF. CDR3 DNA: TGTGCCAGCAGCCCGAGGGCTAGATACACAGATACGCAGTATTTT. Based on the CDR3 plus reference TRBV7-9 and TRBJ2-3, the full variable domain is DTGVSQNPRHKITKRGQNVTFRCDPISEHNRLYWYRQTLGQGPEFLTYFQNEAQLEKSRLLSDRFSAERPKGSFSTLEIQRTEQGDSAMYLCASSPRARYTDTQYFGPGTRLTVL.

The rearrangement joins TRBV3-1 to TRBJ1-2; no definite D call. Germline V lookup: CDR1 LGHDT, CDR2 YNNKEL (reference sequence). V lost 3 bases and J lost 7, with 12 bases in between. The CDR3 extends over 13 amino acids. CDR3 protein: CASSQGRVGGYTF. The CDR3 coding sequence is TGTGCCAGCAGCCAGGGGAGGGTCGGTGGCTACACCTTC.

This chain uses TRBV7-9 with TRBJ2-5; 7 nucleotides match TRBD1. CDR1 is SEHNR, CDR2 FQNEAQ, per germline (reference sequence). The CDR3 consists of 14 residues. The trim removed 5 bases at V and 2 bases at J, leaving 5 bases unmatched. CDR3 nucleotides: TGTGCCAGCAGCGTCCCAGGGGGACAAGAGACCCAGTACTTC. Residues: CASSVPGGQETQYF.

The chain uses TRBV28 and TRBJ2-7; perhaps TRBD2 as D (7 bases). The CDR3 runs to 11 residues. V lost 8 bases and J lost 6, with 11 bases in between. Germline values: CDR1 MDHEN, CDR2 SYDVKM. CDR3 DNA: TGTGCCAGCTGGGGGGGGCGCGAGCAGTACTTC. This encodes CASWGGREQYF.